These T cell receptor beta chains were read from a single sample in a study of shared clonotypes between healthy human individuals. TCRdb's table, derived via immunoSEQ multiplex PCR, lists solely in-frame clones and lacks some. The table has roughly 550,000 clones, roughly 95% seen once. Specimen: naive CD8+ T cells sorted from blood. The source is a woman aged 25 to 45 in good health. CDR3s include the opening cysteine and the closing phenylalanine or tryptophan. The D gene is left open where the match is weak.

J,V,D,CDR3,DNA
TRBJ1-3,TRBV2,TRBD1,CASSEGQGPYLDTIYF,TGTGCCAGCAGTGAGGGACAGGGACCCTATTTGGACACCATATATTTT
TRBJ2-5,TRBV4-1,.,CASQTSTYSQETQYF,TGCGCCAGCCAGACATCGACCTATTCCCAAGAGACCCAGTACTTC
TRBJ2-1,TRBV5-6,TRBD1,CASSLALAGGYNEQFF,TGTGCCAGCAGCTTGGCGTTGGCAGGGGGCTACAATGAGCAGTTCTTC
TRBJ2-3,TRBV5-4,.,CASSRAGGATDTQYF,TGTGCCAGCAGCCGCGCGGGCGGGGCCACAGATACGCAGTATTTT
TRBJ2-7,TRBV5-6,TRBD1,CASSLIYRGDEQYF,TGTGCCAGCAGCTTGATCTACAGGGGCGACGAGCAGTACTTC
TRBJ2-1,TRBV28,.,CASSLSRVSGHEQFF,TGTGCCAGCAGTTTAAGTAGAGTAAGCGGTCATGAGCAGTTCTTC
TRBJ2-7,TRBV7-8,TRBD2,CASSGSGRAMYEQYF,TGTGCCAGCAGCGGTAGCGGGAGGGCCATGTACGAGCAGTACTTC
TRBJ2-7,TRBV9,.,CASSVGSGRSYEQYF,TGTGCCAGCAGCGTGGGTAGCGGACGATCCTACGAGCAGTACTTC
TRBJ2-3,TRBV5-6,.,CASSLALGPDTQYF,TGTGCCAGCAGCTTGGCGCTGGGCCCAGATACGCAGTATTTT
TRBJ1-1,TRBV27,.,CASRPSAGHWVNTEAFF,TGTGCCAGCAGACCCTCCGCGGGCCACTGGGTGAACACTGAAGCTTTCTTT
TRBJ2-7,TRBV4-1,.,CASSQQVGVPYEQYF,TGCGCCAGCAGCCAACAGGTTGGGGTTCCCTACGAGCAGTACTTC
TRBJ1-2,TRBV27,.,CASSPPAYGGGYGYTF,TGTGCCAGCAGTCCCCCCGCCTACGGGGGGGGCTATGGCTACACCTTC
TRBJ2-1,TRBV5-6,.,CASRSAEGFFDEQFF,TGTGCCAGCAGATCCGCCGAGGGATTCTTCGATGAGCAGTTCTTC
TRBJ2-5,TRBV11-2,.,CASRPTGTGGQETQYF,TGTGCCAGCAGACCCACCGGGACTGGGGGGCAAGAGACCCAGTACTTC
TRBJ2-2,TRBV19,.,CASSIVAGLSGELFF,TGTGCCAGTAGTATAGTGGCAGGGTTGTCCGGGGAGCTGTTTTTT